This record looks at one TCR beta chain sequence and its context. Its antigen is currently unknown. The entry originates in a study of cytomegalovirus exposure and HLA in healthy donors. The length of the CDR3 is 18 residues. Trimming shortened V by 3 bases and J by 3 bases, and 21 bases separated the two germline ends. Germline values: CDR1 MNHEY, CDR2 SMNVEV (reference sequence). Primers for the PCR totalled 60 Vbeta and 13 Jbeta. This table comes from immunoSEQ multiplex PCR, and its TCRdb copy is limited to in-frame clones, with some not included. The data contain 100,000 to 140,000 clones, roughly three quarters of them singletons. Whole-study findings and limits: As a later analysis showed, a missense DCLRE1C variant was linked to trimming of TCR beta V- and J-genes.

The V gene is TRBV27, the J gene TRBJ1-3; the D gene is possibly TRBD1 (6 bases). The material sequenced was PBMCs. The receptor was isolated from a man between 18 and 35 years old in good health and CMV-seronegative. Here the CDR3 reads CASSFYHFTGPDGNTIYF. The DNA of the CDR3 is TGTGCCAGCAGTTTTTATCACTTCACAGGGCCGGATGGAAACACCATATATTTT.